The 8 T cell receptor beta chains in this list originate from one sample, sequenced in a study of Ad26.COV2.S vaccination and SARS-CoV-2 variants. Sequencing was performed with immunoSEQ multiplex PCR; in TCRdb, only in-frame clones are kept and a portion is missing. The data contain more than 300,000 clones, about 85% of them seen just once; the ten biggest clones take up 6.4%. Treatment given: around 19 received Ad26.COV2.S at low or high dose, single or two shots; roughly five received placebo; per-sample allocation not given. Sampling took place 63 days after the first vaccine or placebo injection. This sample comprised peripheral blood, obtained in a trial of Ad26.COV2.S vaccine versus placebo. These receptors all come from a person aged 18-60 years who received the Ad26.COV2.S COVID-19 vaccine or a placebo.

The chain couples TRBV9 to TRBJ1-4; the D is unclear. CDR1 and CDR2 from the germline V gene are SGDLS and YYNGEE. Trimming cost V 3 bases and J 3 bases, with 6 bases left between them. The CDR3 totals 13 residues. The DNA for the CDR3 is TGTGCCAGCAGCGCCCACCCTAATGAAAAACTGTTTTTT. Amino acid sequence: CASSAHPNEKLFF.

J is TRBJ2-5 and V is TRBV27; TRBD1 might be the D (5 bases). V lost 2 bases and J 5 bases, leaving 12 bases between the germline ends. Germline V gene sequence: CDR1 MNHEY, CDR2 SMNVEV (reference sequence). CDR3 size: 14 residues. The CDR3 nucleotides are TGTGCCAGCAGTTTAAGCAGGGCAGGGGAGACCCAGTACTTC. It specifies CASSLSRAGETQYF.

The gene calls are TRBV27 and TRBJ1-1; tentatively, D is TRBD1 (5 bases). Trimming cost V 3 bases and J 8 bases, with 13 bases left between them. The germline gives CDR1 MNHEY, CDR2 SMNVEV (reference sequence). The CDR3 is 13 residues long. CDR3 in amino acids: CASSFGGRVEAFF. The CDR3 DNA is TGTGCCAGCAGTTTCGGTGGCAGGGTGGAAGCTTTCTTT.

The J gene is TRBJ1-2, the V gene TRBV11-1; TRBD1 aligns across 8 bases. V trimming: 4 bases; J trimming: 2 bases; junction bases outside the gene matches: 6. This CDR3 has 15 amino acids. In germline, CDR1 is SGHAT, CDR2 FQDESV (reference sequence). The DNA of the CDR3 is TGTGCCAGCAGCTCGCGACAGGGGTTGAACTATGGCTACACCTTC. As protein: CASSSRQGLNYGYTF.

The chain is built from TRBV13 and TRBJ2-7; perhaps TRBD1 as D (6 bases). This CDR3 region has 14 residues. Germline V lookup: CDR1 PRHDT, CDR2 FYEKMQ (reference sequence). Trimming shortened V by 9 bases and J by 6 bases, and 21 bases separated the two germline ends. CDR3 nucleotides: TGTGCCAGTATCCAATGGGGACACGGATTCGAGCAGTACTTC. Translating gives CASIQWGHGFEQYF.

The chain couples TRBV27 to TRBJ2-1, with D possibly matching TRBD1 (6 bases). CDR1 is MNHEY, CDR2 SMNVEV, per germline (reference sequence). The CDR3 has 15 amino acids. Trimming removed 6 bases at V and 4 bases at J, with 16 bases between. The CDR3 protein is CASRDTGTTYNEQFF. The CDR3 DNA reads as TGTGCCAGCAGGGACACCGGGACAACGTACAATGAGCAGTTCTTC.

This chain's CDR3 is CASKIAPNSPLHF. The CDR3 DNA is TGTGCCAGCAAGATCGCTCCTAATTCACCCCTCCACTTT. V usage is TRBV12-3 or TRBV12-4 and J usage is TRBJ1-6; D is uncertain. V was shortened by 7 bases and J by 6 bases, with 10 bases between the two germline ends. This CDR3 has 13 amino acids.

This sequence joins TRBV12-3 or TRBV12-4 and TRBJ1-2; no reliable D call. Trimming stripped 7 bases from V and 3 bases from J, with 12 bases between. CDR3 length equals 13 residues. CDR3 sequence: CASTDLSYYGYTF. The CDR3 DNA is TGTGCCAGCACCGACCTGAGCTACTATGGCTACACCTTC.